These 13 T cell receptor beta chains were sequenced from one sample in a study of technical replicates of blood from a handful of donors. Using immunoSEQ multiplex PCR, the repertoire was profiled, and TCRdb retains in-frame clones only, with some absent. The table lists over 70,000 clones, roughly 96% of them singletons. Sequenced sample: T cells isolated from PBMCs. Receptor source: a human donor in good health.

The rearrangement links TRBV19 to TRBJ2-3; D is uncertain. V lost 5 bases and J 6 bases, leaving 12 bases between the germline ends. The V gene's germline CDR1 is LNHDA and CDR2 SQIVND (reference sequence). The CDR3 contains 13 residues. DNA of the CDR3: TGTGCCAGTAGTGCACGGGTGCAGGATACGCAGTATTTT. This gives the protein CASSARVQDTQYF.

The chain recombines TRBV19 with TRBJ2-1, with 11 positions matching TRBD2. CDR3 length: 16 residues. Germline V lookup: CDR1 LNHDA, CDR2 SQIVND (reference sequence). V shed 3 bases, J shed 8 bases, and the junction held 9 bases outside the gene matches. This chain's CDR3 is CASSIQYSGRAHEQFF. The CDR3 bases are TGTGCCAGTAGTATTCAATATAGCGGGAGGGCCCATGAGCAGTTCTTC. The full variable domain, in which reference TRBV19 and TRBJ2-1 provide the parts outside the CDR3, is DGGITQSPKYLFRKEGQNVTLSCEQNLNHDAMYWYRQDPGQGLRLIYYSQIVNDFQKGDIAEGYSVSREKKESFPLTVTSAQKNPTAFYLCASSIQYSGRAHEQFFGPGTRLTVL.

The chain combines TRBV4-1 with TRBJ2-5, with TRBD2 matching 7 bases. V dropped 0 bases and J dropped 2; count of bases not matched to a gene: 6. The V gene's germline CDR1 is MGHRA and CDR2 YSYEKL. This CDR3 is 16 amino acids long. The chain's CDR3 is CASSQDAREGQETQYF. The CDR3 coding sequence is TGCGCCAGCAGCCAAGATGCGAGGGAGGGGCAAGAGACCCAGTACTTC.

In DNA form, the CDR3 reads TGTGCCAGCAGTAGGGGGACTAGCGGGAGGAATGAGCAGTTCTTC. Residues: CASSRGTSGRNEQFF. The chain is built from TRBV27 and TRBJ2-1, with 15 bases identical to TRBD2. V lost 5 bases and J lost 7; bases outside the gene matches: 3. The CDR3 runs to 15 residues. Germline V gene sequence: CDR1 MNHEY, CDR2 SMNVEV (reference sequence).

The gene calls are TRBV7-9 and TRBJ2-5; possible D gene TRBD1, 6 bases. This CDR3 region has 12 residues. Germline values: CDR1 SEHNR, CDR2 FQNEAQ (reference sequence). V was shortened by 2 bases and J by 5 bases, with 6 bases between the two germline ends. This CDR3 is CASSLQGETQYF. The CDR3 bases are TGTGCCAGCAGCTTACAGGGGGAGACCCAGTACTTC.

This chain connects TRBV5-8 to TRBJ2-1; 10 bases map to TRBD1. Germline CDR1 reads SGHTS; CDR2 reads YDEGEE. CDR3 length: 17 residues. V trimming: 4 bases; J trimming: 4 bases; junction bases outside the gene matches: 11. The CDR3 sequence: CASSPKIWDRGYNEQFF. The DNA of the CDR3 is TGTGCCAGCAGCCCGAAGATTTGGGACAGGGGATACAATGAGCAGTTCTTC.

The chain carries TRBV5-4 and TRBJ2-7; 12 bases agree with TRBD2. Germline V gene sequence: CDR1 SGHNT, CDR2 YYREEE (reference sequence). The CDR3 is made up of 16 amino acids. Germline trimming cut 4 bases from V and 5 bases from J; bases unmatched to any gene: 10. The CDR3 sequence is CASSQGLTSGSHEQYF. The CDR3 DNA follows: TGTGCCAGCAGCCAAGGCTTGACTAGCGGGAGCCACGAGCAGTACTTC.

Details on this clone: Germline and junction disagree at one end, which may indicate a read error. The rearrangement joins TRBV5-6 to TRBJ2-7; maybe TRBD1 (5 bases). Looked up from germline, CDR1 is SGHDT and CDR2 is YYEEEE. The CDR3 consists of 15 residues. CDR3 in DNA: TGTGCCAGCAGCCAACACTTACAGGAACGCTACGCGCAGTACTTC. Protein sequence: CASSQHLQERYAQYF.

This chain links TRBV20-1 with TRBJ2-1; the D is unclear. Germline assignment: CDR1 DFQATT and CDR2 SNEGSKA (reference sequence). The CDR3 extends over 10 amino acids. V was trimmed by 6 bases and J by 9 bases, leaving 9 bases between them. The CDR3 is CSASDFEQFF. CDR3 coding DNA: TGCAGTGCCAGCGATTTTGAGCAGTTCTTC.

The chain joins TRBV19 to TRBJ1-5; 7 bases agree with TRBD1. Germline V gives CDR1 LNHDA, CDR2 SQIVND (reference sequence). The CDR3 has 16 residues. The trim removed 5 bases at V and 5 bases at J, leaving 12 bases unmatched. As DNA, the CDR3 is TGTGCCAGTAGTTTCCGATACAGGGGTCTGGATCAGCCCCAGCATTTT. It yields the protein CASSFRYRGLDQPQHF.

The V gene is TRBV7-6, the J gene TRBJ2-7, with a possible D match to TRBD1 (5 bases). Germline V lookup: CDR1 SGHVS, CDR2 FNYEAQ. This CDR3 is 13 amino acids long. V lost 5 bases and J lost 2, with 10 bases in between. The CDR3 nucleotides read TGTGCCAGCAGCCCGACAGTGACCTACGAGCAGTACTTC. The encoded protein is CASSPTVTYEQYF.

This chain connects TRBV6-1 to TRBJ1-2; no reliable D call. The CDR3 extends over 14 amino acids. V was trimmed by 2 bases and J by 6 bases, leaving 13 bases between them. CDR1 and CDR2 (germline): MNHNS, SASEGT. Here the CDR3 reads CASSELLNRNGYTF. CDR3 DNA: TGTGCCAGCAGTGAACTACTGAATCGAAATGGCTACACCTTC.

This chain links TRBV19 with TRBJ2-7; 9 nucleotides align to TRBD1. CDR1 is LNHDA and CDR2 is SQIVND in the germline V gene (reference sequence). V was pared by 7 bases and J by 7 bases, with 11 bases of the junction left unmatched. The CDR3 sequence is 14 residues long. The CDR3 nucleotides read TGTGCCAGTACCCCTGGACAGGGGCCGGGGGAGCAGTACTTC. Translation: CASTPGQGPGEQYF.